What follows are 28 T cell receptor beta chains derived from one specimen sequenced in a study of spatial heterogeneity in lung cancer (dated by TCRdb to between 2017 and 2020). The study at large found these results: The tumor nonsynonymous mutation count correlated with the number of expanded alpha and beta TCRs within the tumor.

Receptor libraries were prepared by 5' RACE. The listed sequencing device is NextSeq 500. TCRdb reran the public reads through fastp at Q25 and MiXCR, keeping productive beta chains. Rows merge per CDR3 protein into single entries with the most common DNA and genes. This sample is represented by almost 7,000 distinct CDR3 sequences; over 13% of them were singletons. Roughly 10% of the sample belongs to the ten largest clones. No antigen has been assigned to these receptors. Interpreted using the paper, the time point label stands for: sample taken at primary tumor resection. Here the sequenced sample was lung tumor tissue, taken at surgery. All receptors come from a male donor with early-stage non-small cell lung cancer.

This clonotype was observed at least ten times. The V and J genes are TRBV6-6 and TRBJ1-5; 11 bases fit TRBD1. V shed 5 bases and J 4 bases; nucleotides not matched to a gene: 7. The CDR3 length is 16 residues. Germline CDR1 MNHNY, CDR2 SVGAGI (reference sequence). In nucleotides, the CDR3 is TGTGCCAGCAGTCGGACAGGGGGCGCAGGGAATCAGCCCCAGCATTTT. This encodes CASSRTGGAGNQPQHF.

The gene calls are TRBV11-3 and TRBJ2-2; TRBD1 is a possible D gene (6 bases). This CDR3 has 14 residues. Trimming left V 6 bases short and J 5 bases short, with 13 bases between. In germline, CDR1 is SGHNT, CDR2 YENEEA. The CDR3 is CASRGTGSTGELFF. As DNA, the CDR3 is TGTGCCAGCAGGGGTACAGGGTCTACCGGGGAGCTGTTTTTT.

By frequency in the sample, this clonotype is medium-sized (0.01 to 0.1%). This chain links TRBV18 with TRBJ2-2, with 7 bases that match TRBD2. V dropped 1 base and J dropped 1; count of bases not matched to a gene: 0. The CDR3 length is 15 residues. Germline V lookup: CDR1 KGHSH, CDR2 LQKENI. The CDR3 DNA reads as TGTGCCAGCTCACCACAGCGGGAGAACACCGGGGAGCTGTTTTTT. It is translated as CASSPQRENTGELFF.

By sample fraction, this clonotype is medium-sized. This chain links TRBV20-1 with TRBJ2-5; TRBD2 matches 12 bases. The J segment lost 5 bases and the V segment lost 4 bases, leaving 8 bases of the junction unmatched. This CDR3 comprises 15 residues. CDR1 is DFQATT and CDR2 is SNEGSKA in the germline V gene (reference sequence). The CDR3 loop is CSAKSPTSGSETQYF. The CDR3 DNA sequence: TGCAGTGCTAAAAGCCCGACTAGCGGGAGTGAGACCCAGTACTTC.

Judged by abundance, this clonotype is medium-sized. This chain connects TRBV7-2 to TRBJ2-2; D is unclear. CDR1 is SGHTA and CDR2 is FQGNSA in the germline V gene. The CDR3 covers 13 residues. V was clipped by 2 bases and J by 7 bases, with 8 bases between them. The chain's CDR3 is CASSLWSDGELFF. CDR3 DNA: TGTGCCAGCAGCTTATGGTCGGACGGGGAGCTGTTTTTT.

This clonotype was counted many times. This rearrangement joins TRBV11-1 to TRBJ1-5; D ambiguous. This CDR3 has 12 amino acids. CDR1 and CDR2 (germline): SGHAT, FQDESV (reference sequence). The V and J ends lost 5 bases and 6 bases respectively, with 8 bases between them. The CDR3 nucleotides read TGTGCCAGCAGCGCCGTGGGTCAGCCCCAGCATTTT. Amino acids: CASSAVGQPQHF.

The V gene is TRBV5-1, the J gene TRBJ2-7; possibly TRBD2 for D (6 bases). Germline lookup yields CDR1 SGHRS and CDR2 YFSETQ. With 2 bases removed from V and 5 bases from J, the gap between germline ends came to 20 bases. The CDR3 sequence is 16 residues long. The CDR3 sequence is CASSLWSGAGGNEQYF. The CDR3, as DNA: TGCGCCAGCAGCTTATGGAGTGGCGCCGGGGGTAACGAGCAGTACTTC.

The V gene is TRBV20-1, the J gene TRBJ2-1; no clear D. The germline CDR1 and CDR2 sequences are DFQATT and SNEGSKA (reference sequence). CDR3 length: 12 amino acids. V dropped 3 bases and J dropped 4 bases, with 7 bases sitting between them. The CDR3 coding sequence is TGCAGTGCTAGCGTTGGATACAATGAGCAGTTCTTC. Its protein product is CSASVGYNEQFF.

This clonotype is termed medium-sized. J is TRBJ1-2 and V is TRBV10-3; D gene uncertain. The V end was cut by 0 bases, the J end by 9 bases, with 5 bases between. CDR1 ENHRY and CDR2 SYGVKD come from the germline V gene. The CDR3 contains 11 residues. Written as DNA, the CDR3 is TGTGCCATCAGTGAGTCCGCGAGCTACACCTTC. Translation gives CAISESASYTF.

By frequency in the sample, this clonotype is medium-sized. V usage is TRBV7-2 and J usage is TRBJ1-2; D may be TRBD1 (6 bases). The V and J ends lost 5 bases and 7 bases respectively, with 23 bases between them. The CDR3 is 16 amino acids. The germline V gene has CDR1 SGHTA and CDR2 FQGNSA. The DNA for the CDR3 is TGTGCCAGCAGCAAAAGAGGGAGCGAACAGGGAGTTGGCTACACCTTC. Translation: CASSKRGSEQGVGYTF.

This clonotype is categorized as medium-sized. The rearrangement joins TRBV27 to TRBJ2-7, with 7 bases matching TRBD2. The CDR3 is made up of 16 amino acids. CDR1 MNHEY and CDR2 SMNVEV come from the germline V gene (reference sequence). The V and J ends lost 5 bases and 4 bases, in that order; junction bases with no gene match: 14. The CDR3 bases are TGTGCCAGCAGTGCAACAACCGGGACTATTGCTTACGAGCAGTACTTC. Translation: CASSATTGTIAYEQYF.

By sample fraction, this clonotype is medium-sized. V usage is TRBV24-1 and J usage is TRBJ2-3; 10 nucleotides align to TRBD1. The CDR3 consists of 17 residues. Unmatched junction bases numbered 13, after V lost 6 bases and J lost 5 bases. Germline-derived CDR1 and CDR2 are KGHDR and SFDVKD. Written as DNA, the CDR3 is TGTGCCACCAGTCCCCTCCAGTCCGGGACAGGGGAAGATACGCAGTATTTT. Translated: CATSPLQSGTGEDTQYF.

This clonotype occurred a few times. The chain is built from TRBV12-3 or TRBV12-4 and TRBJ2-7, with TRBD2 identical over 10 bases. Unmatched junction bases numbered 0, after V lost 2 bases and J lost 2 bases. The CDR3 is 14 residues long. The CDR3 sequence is CASSLSGRAYEQYF. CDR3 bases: TGTGCCAGCAGTTTAAGCGGGAGGGCCTACGAGCAGTACTTC.

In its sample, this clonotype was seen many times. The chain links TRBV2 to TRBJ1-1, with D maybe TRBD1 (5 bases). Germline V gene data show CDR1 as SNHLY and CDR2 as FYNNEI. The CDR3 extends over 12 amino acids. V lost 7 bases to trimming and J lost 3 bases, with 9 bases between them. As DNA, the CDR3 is TGTGCCAGCATGGGGGACGACACTGAAGCTTTCTTT. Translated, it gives CASMGDDTEAFF. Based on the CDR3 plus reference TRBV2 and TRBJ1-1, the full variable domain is EPEVTQTPSHQVTQMGQEVILRCVPISNHLYFYWYRQILGQKVEFLVSFYNNEISEKSEIFDDQFSVERPDGSNFTLKIRSTKLEDSAMYFCASMGDDTEAFFGQGTRLTVV.

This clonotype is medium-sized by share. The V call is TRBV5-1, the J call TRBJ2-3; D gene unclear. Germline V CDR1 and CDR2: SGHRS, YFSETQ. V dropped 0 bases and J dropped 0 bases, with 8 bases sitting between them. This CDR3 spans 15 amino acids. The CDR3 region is CASSLDRTSTDTQYF. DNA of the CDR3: TGCGCCAGCAGCTTGGACAGAACTAGCACAGATACGCAGTATTTT.

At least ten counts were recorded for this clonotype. The CDR3 DNA reads as TGTGCCAGCAGCTTAGATAGCGAGAAGCAGTTCTTC. This gives the protein CASSLDSEKQFF. The rearrangement uses TRBV7-9 and TRBJ2-1; D is possibly TRBD2 (5 bases). Trimming stripped 1 base from V and 11 bases from J, with 9 bases between. Germline values: CDR1 SEHNR, CDR2 FQNEAQ (reference sequence). CDR3 size: 12 residues.

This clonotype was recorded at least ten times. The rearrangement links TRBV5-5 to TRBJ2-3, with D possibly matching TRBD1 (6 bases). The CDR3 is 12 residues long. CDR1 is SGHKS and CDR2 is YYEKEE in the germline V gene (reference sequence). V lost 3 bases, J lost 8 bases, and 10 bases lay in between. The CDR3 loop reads CASSSGQFTQYF. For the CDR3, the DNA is TGTGCCAGCAGCTCGGGACAATTTACGCAGTATTTT.

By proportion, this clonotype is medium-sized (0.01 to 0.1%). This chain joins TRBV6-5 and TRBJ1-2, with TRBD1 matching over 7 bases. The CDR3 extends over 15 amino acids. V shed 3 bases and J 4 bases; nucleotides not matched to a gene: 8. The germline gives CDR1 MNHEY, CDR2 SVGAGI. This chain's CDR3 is CASSYTRDSVYGYTF. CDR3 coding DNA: TGTGCCAGCAGTTATACTCGGGACAGCGTCTATGGCTACACCTTC.

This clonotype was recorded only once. The CDR3 nucleotides read TGTGCCAGCTCACCACGGACGAGAGGGATAAACATTCAGTACTTC. Protein product: CASSPRTRGINIQYF. The genes are TRBV18 and TRBJ2-4, with D perhaps matching TRBD2 (5 bases). With 1 base removed from V and 6 bases from J, the gap between germline ends came to 13 bases. The CDR3 is made up of 15 amino acids. Germline V lookup: CDR1 KGHSH, CDR2 LQKENI.

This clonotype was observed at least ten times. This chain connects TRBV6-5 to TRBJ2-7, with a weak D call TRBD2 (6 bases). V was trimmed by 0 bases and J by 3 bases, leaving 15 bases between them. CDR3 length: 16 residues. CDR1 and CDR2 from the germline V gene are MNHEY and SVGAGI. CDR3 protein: CASSYSGTSLYYEQYF. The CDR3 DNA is TGTGCCAGCAGTTACTCGGGGACTTCCCTCTACTACGAGCAGTACTTC.

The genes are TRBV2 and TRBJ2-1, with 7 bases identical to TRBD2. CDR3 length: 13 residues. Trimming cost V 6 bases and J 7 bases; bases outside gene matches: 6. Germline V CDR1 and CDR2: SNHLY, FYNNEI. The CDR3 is CASRSGLMNEQFF. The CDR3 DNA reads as TGTGCCAGCAGGTCGGGACTAATGAATGAGCAGTTCTTC.

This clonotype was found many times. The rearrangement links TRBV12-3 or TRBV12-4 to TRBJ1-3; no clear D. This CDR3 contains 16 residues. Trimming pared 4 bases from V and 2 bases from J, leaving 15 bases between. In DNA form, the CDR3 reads TGTGCCAGCAGTTACGGGCCCACTGCGACTGGAAACACCATATATTTT. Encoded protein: CASSYGPTATGNTIYF.

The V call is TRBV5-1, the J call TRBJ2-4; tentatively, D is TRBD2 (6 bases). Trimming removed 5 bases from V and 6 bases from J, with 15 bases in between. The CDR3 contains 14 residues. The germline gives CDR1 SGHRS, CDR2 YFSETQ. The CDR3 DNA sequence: TGCGCCAGCAGGGAGGGATTGCGGGGAAACATTCAGTACTTC. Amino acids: CASREGLRGNIQYF.

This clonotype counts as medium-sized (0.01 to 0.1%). The CDR3 is CAWSVWGGNEQFF. In nucleotides, the CDR3 is TGTGCCTGGAGTGTATGGGGTGGTAATGAGCAGTTCTTC. The chain combines TRBV30 with TRBJ2-1; D not certain. Trimming stripped 0 bases from V and 7 bases from J, with 10 bases between. The CDR3 extends over 13 amino acids. The germline V gene has CDR1 GTSNPN and CDR2 SVGIG (reference sequence).

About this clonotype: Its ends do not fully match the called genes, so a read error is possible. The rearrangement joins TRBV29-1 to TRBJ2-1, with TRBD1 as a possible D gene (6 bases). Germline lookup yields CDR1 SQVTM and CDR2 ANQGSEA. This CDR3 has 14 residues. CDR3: CSVEDPGASLNEQF. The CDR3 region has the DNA TGCAGCGTTGAAGATCCAGGGGCAAGCCTAAATGAGCAGTTC.

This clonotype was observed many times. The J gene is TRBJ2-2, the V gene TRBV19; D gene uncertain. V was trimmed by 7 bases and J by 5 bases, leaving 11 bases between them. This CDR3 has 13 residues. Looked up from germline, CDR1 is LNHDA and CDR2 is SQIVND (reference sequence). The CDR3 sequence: CASKNQATGELFF. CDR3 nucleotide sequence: TGTGCCAGTAAAAACCAGGCAACCGGGGAGCTGTTTTTT.

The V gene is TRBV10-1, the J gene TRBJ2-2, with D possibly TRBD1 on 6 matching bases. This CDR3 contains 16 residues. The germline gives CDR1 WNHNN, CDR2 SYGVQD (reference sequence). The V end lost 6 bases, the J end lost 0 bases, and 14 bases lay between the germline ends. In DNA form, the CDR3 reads TGCGCCAGCAGGATTGGGGGCCCCGCGAACACCGGGGAGCTGTTTTTT. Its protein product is CASRIGGPANTGELFF.

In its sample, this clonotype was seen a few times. The CDR3 DNA reads TGCGCCAGCAGCCAAGATACAGGGGGTTGGCAGCCCCAGCATTTT. Its protein product is CASSQDTGGWQPQHF. V is TRBV4-1 and J is TRBJ1-5; 8 bases align to TRBD1. The V and J ends lost 0 bases and 7 bases, in that order; junction bases with no gene match: 5. This CDR3 has 15 residues. From germline, CDR1 is MGHRA and CDR2 YSYEKL.